The 22 T cell receptor beta chains presented below share a single source sample, sequenced in a study of human T cells and chemical hapten exposure. Documented time point: pre-sensitization, week 0. Indicated treatment: therapeutic diphenylcyclopropenone sensitization with weekly scalp DPC. Each CDR3 protein is one row after TCRdb ran MiXCR on the RACE reads. The table lists some 70,000 distinct CDR3 sequences, about 10% of them singletons, with roughly 5.3% in the top ten. This sample comprised whole blood, obtained in connection with sensitization to the hapten diphenylcyclopropenone (DPC). Receptor source: a woman in her 50s with alopecia areata. Some clones in this sample may be carry-over from other donors' samples.

In this sample, this clonotype turned up many times. This chain uses TRBV20-1 with TRBJ2-7; TRBD2 aligns across 7 bases. The CDR3 is 17 residues long. Germline loops: CDR1 DFQATT, CDR2 SNEGSKA (reference sequence). V dropped 1 base and J dropped 4; count of bases not matched to a gene: 16. The CDR3 protein is CSARVVGAGLTPYEQYF. The CDR3 DNA reads TGCAGTGCTAGAGTTGTCGGGGCGGGACTAACTCCTTACGAGCAGTACTTC.

The genes are TRBV29-1 and TRBJ2-7; either TRBD1 or TRBD2 may supply D (5 bases each). The CDR3 contains 12 residues. CDR1 is SQVTM, CDR2 ANQGSEA, per germline. Trimming left V 7 bases short and J 3 bases short, with 13 bases between. In nucleotides, the CDR3 is TGCAGCGGTCTTCGGGACGGCTACGAGCAGTACTTC. It yields the protein CSGLRDGYEQYF.

The V and J genes are TRBV19 and TRBJ1-5; the D gene is possibly TRBD1 (5 bases). From germline, CDR1 is LNHDA and CDR2 SQIVND (reference sequence). This CDR3 comprises 15 residues. Trimming took 0 bases from V and 2 from J, leaving 8 bases between them. The CDR3 nucleotides read TGTGCCAGTAGTATAGATGGGGGTGGCAATCAGCCCCAGCATTTT. Translated, it gives CASSIDGGGNQPQHF.

This clonotype was counted at least ten times. The chain recombines TRBV19 with TRBJ2-1; 7 nucleotides line up with TRBD1. Germline V lookup: CDR1 LNHDA, CDR2 SQIVND (reference sequence). The CDR3 sequence is 15 residues long. The V and J ends lost 3 bases and 5 bases, in that order; junction bases with no gene match: 7. The CDR3 DNA reads TGTGCCAGTAGTATCAACGGACAGGCGGACAATGAGCAGTTCTTC. As protein: CASSINGQADNEQFF.

This clonotype occurred many times. The J gene is TRBJ1-2, the V gene TRBV29-1; D is ambiguous. The CDR3 loop spans 15 amino acids. Germline CDR1 is SQVTM and CDR2 is ANQGSEA. V was trimmed by 2 bases and J by 5 bases, leaving 18 bases between them. CDR3 protein: CSVELGQEIPYGYTF. DNA of the CDR3: TGCAGCGTTGAATTAGGCCAGGAAATACCTTATGGCTACACCTTC. The entire variable domain, with the rest obtained from reference TRBV29-1 and TRBJ1-2, is as follows: SAVISQKPSRDICQRGTSLTIQCQVDSQVTMMFWYRQQPGQSLTLIATANQGSEATYESGFVIDKFPISRPNLTFSTLTVSNMSPEDSSIYLCSVELGQEIPYGYTFGSGTRLTVV.

This clonotype occurred a few times. This chain uses TRBV15 with TRBJ2-3; the D gene could be TRBD1 or TRBD2 (5 bases each). This CDR3 is 11 amino acids long. Germline V CDR1 and CDR2: LNHNV, YYDKDF (reference sequence). Trimming pared 5 bases from V and 5 bases from J, leaving 5 bases between. The CDR3 sequence: CATSGGDTQYF. Here the CDR3 DNA reads TGTGCCACCAGCGGGGGAGATACGCAGTATTTT.

This clonotype has ten or more counts. This chain links TRBV6-6 with TRBJ1-2; D unclear. Germline loops: CDR1 MNHNY, CDR2 SVGAGI (reference sequence). CDR3 length: 13 amino acids. The ends were cut back, 7 bases at V and 2 bases at J, with 11 bases in the middle. The CDR3 spells CASNTQPNYGYTF. The CDR3 DNA follows: TGTGCCAGCAACACACAGCCGAACTATGGCTACACCTTC.

This clonotype has a count of ten or more. The J gene is TRBJ1-6, the V gene TRBV3-1, with D possibly being TRBD1 (5 bases). The CDR3 consists of 15 residues. CDR1 is LGHDT and CDR2 is YNNKEL in the germline V gene (reference sequence). V was shortened by 1 base and J by 4 bases, with 8 bases between the two germline ends. In DNA form, the CDR3 reads TGTGCCAGCAGCCAAGGCGGACAATATAATTCACCCCTCCACTTT. Translated: CASSQGGQYNSPLHF.

In this sample, this clonotype turned up many times. This chain uses TRBV9 with TRBJ2-2, with D hard to call. Germline V lookup: CDR1 SGDLS, CDR2 YYNGEE. CDR3 length: 15 residues. V was pared by 0 bases and J by 1 base, with 7 bases between. The CDR3 loop is CASSVAGLNTGELFF. The DNA for the CDR3 is TGTGCCAGCAGCGTAGCGGGCTTGAACACCGGGGAGCTGTTTTTT.

This clonotype appeared a few times. The chain couples TRBV7-2 to TRBJ2-3; maybe TRBD2 (6 bases). The ends were cut back, 3 bases at V and 1 base at J, with 11 bases in the middle. Germline V gene sequence: CDR1 SGHTA, CDR2 FQGNSA. This CDR3 is built from 15 residues. Written as DNA, the CDR3 is TGTGCCAGCAGCTTTGGCGGGGCCCGCACAGATACGCAGTATTTT. The encoded protein is CASSFGGARTDTQYF.

V is TRBV9 and J is TRBJ1-1; D is undetermined. The germline CDR1 and CDR2 sequences are SGDLS and YYNGEE. V dropped 0 bases and J dropped 1 base, with 7 bases sitting between them. There are 14 residues in the CDR3. DNA for the CDR3: TGTGCCAGCAGCGTAGTCAGTCAGAACACTGAAGCTTTCTTT. Translating it yields CASSVVSQNTEAFF. Together with reference TRBV9 and TRBJ1-1, the CDR3 gives the full variable domain: DSGVTQTPKHLITATGQRVTLRCSPRSGDLSVYWYQQSLDQGLQFLIQYYNGEERAKGNILERFSAQQFPDLHSELNLSSLELGDSALYFCASSVVSQNTEAFFGQGTRLTVV.

This clonotype was seen a few times. This chain links TRBV5-1 with TRBJ2-3; possible D gene TRBD2, 5 bases. CDR1 is SGHRS, CDR2 YFSETQ, per germline. The CDR3 is 16 residues long. Trimming took 0 bases from V and 1 from J, leaving 12 bases between them. CDR3 in amino acids: CASSLEGSARTDTQYF. The CDR3 DNA follows: TGCGCCAGCAGCTTGGAGGGTAGCGCCCGCACAGATACGCAGTATTTT.

This clonotype was observed many times. The gene calls are TRBV5-1 and TRBJ2-2; D may correspond to TRBD1 or TRBD2 (5 bases each). The CDR3 length is 14 residues. Trimming shortened V by 1 base and J by 5 bases, and 9 bases separated the two germline ends. CDR1 SGHRS and CDR2 YFSETQ come from the germline V gene. CDR3 coding DNA: TGCGCCAGCAGCTTGTGGGGGAGTACCGGGGAGCTGTTTTTT. Its protein product is CASSLWGSTGELFF. The whole variable domain, filled in from reference TRBV5-1 and TRBJ2-2, reads KAGVTQTPRYLIKTRGQQVTLSCSPISGHRSVSWYQQTPGQGLQFLFEYFSETQRNKGNFPGRFSGRQFSNSRSEMNVSTLELGDSALYLCASSLWGSTGELFFGEGSRLTVL.

The chain carries TRBV18 and TRBJ1-1, with 7 bases matching TRBD1. V lost 8 bases to trimming and J lost 10 bases; unmatched junction nucleotides: 10. Germline V gives CDR1 KGHSH, CDR2 LQKENI. This CDR3 contains 12 residues. In DNA form, the CDR3 reads TGTGCCAGCGCAATTGACAGGGAAGTAGCTTTCTTT. Amino acids: CASAIDREVAFF.

This clonotype showed up many times. CDR3 loop: CASSLRTYEQYF. As DNA, the CDR3 is TGTGCCAGCAGCCTCCGTACCTACGAGCAGTACTTC. This chain connects TRBV3-1 to TRBJ2-7; D ambiguous. The CDR3 has 12 amino acids. CDR1 LGHDT and CDR2 YNNKEL come from the germline V gene (reference sequence). Trimming shortened V by 4 bases and J by 2 bases, and 6 bases separated the two germline ends.

This clonotype was recorded many times. The rearrangement joins TRBV20-1 to TRBJ2-6; the match to TRBD1 covers 8 bases. Germline trimming cut 5 bases from V and 0 bases from J; bases unmatched to any gene: 6. The CDR3 covers 16 residues. Germline V CDR1 and CDR2: DFQATT, SNEGSKA (reference sequence). The chain's CDR3 is CSAPGQDPSGANVLTF. The CDR3, as DNA: TGCAGTGCTCCGGGACAGGATCCCTCTGGGGCCAACGTCCTGACTTTC.

This clonotype was counted only a few times. The CDR3 DNA is TGTGCCAGCAGTTACGATCTGGGGGCCAAAAACATTCAGTACTTC. Protein: CASSYDLGAKNIQYF. The chain has TRBV6-2 or TRBV6-3 and TRBJ2-4, with unresolved D. This CDR3 has 15 residues. Looked up from germline, CDR1 is MNHEY and CDR2 is SVGEGT. Trimming took 2 bases from V and 1 from J, leaving 9 bases between them.

This clonotype was detected ten times or more. V is TRBV4-2 and J is TRBJ1-6; no clear D gene. Trimming took 1 base from V and 12 from J, leaving 19 bases between them. The CDR3 contains 16 residues. The germline gives CDR1 LGHNA, CDR2 YNFKEQ. CDR3 sequence reads: CASSQGPGTARQPLHF. CDR3 sequence (DNA): TGTGCCAGCAGCCAAGGACCCGGCACAGCCCGGCAACCCCTCCACTTT.

This clonotype was found many times. The chain uses TRBV20-1 and TRBJ2-1, with D perhaps TRBD2 (5 bases). Germline V lookup: CDR1 DFQATT, CDR2 SNEGSKA (reference sequence). This CDR3 has 15 amino acids. Trimming cost V 2 bases and J 4 bases, with 15 bases left between them. For the CDR3, the DNA is TGCAGTGCTAGAAAGCCTAGCAGGACTTACAATGAGCAGTTCTTC. Translated: CSARKPSRTYNEQFF.

There are many counts of this clonotype. The gene calls are TRBV10-2 and TRBJ1-5; 7 bases align to TRBD1. CDR1 and CDR2 from the germline V gene are WSHSY and SAAADI. The trim removed 8 bases at V and 0 bases at J, leaving 4 bases unmatched. The CDR3 has 14 residues. For the CDR3, the DNA is TGCGCCAGCGGGACAGAGCCTAGCAATCAGCCCCAGCATTTT. Residues: CASGTEPSNQPQHF.

In this sample, this clonotype turned up many times. This chain uses TRBV29-1 with TRBJ2-7; D unclear. Germline CDR1 is SQVTM and CDR2 is ANQGSEA. Trimming pared 1 base from V and 3 bases from J, leaving 7 bases between. This CDR3 has 12 residues. The CDR3 region is CSVEVASYEQYF. CDR3 nucleotides: TGCAGCGTTGAAGTGGCCAGCTACGAGCAGTACTTC.

This clonotype was detected only a few times. The chain has TRBV28 and TRBJ1-2; weak D call: TRBD1 (6 bases). V dropped 3 bases and J dropped 8 bases, with 16 bases sitting between them. The CDR3 length is 14 residues. Germline values: CDR1 MDHEN, CDR2 SYDVKM. The CDR3 DNA reads TGTGCCAGCAGTTTGGGGGCAGGGGCGCGAGGCTACACCTTC. This sequence encodes CASSLGAGARGYTF.